This T cell receptor (beta chain) was documented in a study of CD8+ T cells in alopecia areata. As concerns this clone: Its antigen is not known.

cDNA reverse transcribed from extracted RNA served as the sequencing template. Produced via immunoSEQ multiplex PCR; TCRdb's table is partial and in-frame only. The sample includes 150,000 to 200,000 clones, approximately 61% of them seen just once. Whole-study findings and limits: In scalp and blood, many expanded lesional clones persisted during tofacitinib.

V was trimmed by 6 bases and J by 5 bases, leaving 5 bases between them. The CDR3 loop spans 10 amino acids. Indicated treatment: oral pan-JAK inhibitor, 5-10 mg twice daily. The TCR originated in a human donor with alopecia areata. The gene calls are TRBV23-1 and TRBJ2-7; D possibly matches TRBD1 or TRBD2 (5 bases each). TRBV23-1 is filed as an ORF, its function uncertain. Sequences were derived from CD4+ T cells sorted from blood, sampled at week 24, from a patient treated with tofacitinib. The DNA for the CDR3 is TGCGCCAGCAGGGGGGACGAGCAGTACTTC. Its translation: CASRGDEQYF.